The 17 T cell receptor beta chains presented below share a single source sample, sequenced in a study of blood T cell repertoires in COVID-19. Assay: immunoSEQ multiplex PCR; the TCRdb copy retains only in-frame clones and omits some. The sample carries around 390,000 clones, 85% to 90% recorded once. Specimen: PBMCs or T cells enriched from blood (not recorded which). The source of these receptors is a woman aged 50 to 60 who had recovered from COVID-19.

V and J are TRBV3-1 (or the pseudogene TRBV3-2) and TRBJ2-6, with 8 bases identical to TRBD1. The CDR3 consists of 20 residues. V lost 0 bases, J lost 0 bases, and 10 bases stayed unmatched. CDR1 LGHDT and CDR2 YNNKEL come from the germline V gene (reference sequence). This CDR3 reads CASSQDRRGQALSGANVLTF. In nucleotides, the CDR3 is TGTGCCAGCAGCCAAGATCGCAGGGGACAGGCCCTCTCTGGGGCCAACGTCCTGACTTTC.

CDR3 sequence reads: CASSGGGNTEAFF. DNA for the CDR3: TGTGCCAGCAGTGGGGGAGGGAACACTGAAGCTTTCTTT. The chain is built from TRBV2 and TRBJ1-1, with D unresolved. V gave up 4 bases and J gave up 1 base, with 7 bases separating them. The CDR3 is 13 residues long. Germline CDR1 is SNHLY and CDR2 is FYNNEI.

The chain combines TRBV6-5 with TRBJ1-6; a weak D match, TRBD1 (5 bases). The CDR3 runs 14 residues. The V gene's germline CDR1 is MNHEY and CDR2 SVGAGI. Between the trimmed V and J ends, which lost 8 bases and 2 bases, there was a span of 10 bases. The CDR3 DNA reads TGTGCCAGCTTCCAGGGCCCCTATAATTCACCCCTCCACTTT. It specifies CASFQGPYNSPLHF.

The J gene is TRBJ1-3, the V gene TRBV6-6; 7 nucleotides line up with TRBD1. The germline gives CDR1 MNHNY, CDR2 SVGAGI (reference sequence). V shed 5 bases, J shed 4 bases, and the junction held 5 bases outside the gene matches. The CDR3 contains 14 residues. CDR3 protein: CASSNTGVGNTIYF. The CDR3 bases are TGTGCCAGCAGTAACACAGGGGTAGGAAACACCATATATTTT.

The gene calls are TRBV2 and TRBJ1-5; the D gene is possibly TRBD1 (6 bases). The germline gives CDR1 SNHLY, CDR2 FYNNEI. Trimming pared 3 bases from V and 10 bases from J, leaving 19 bases between. CDR3 length equals 15 residues. CDR3 sequence: CASSEDSPQLFPQHF. The CDR3 region has the DNA TGTGCCAGCAGTGAGGACAGTCCTCAATTATTCCCCCAGCATTTT.

The V and J genes are TRBV7-9 and TRBJ1-5, with 8 bases that match TRBD1. Trimming removed 5 bases from V and 2 bases from J; junction bases left unmatched: 5. The CDR3 covers 15 residues. Looked up from germline, CDR1 is SEHNR and CDR2 is FQNEAQ (reference sequence). The CDR3 bases are TGTGCCAGCAGCCTAACAGGGGGAGGCAATCAGCCCCAGCATTTT. Translation gives CASSLTGGGNQPQHF.

This chain uses TRBV19 with TRBJ2-1; perhaps TRBD1 as D (6 bases). Trimming removed 4 bases at V and 3 bases at J, with 22 bases between. CDR3 length equals 18 residues. Germline V gene sequence: CDR1 LNHDA, CDR2 SQIVND (reference sequence). The CDR3 nucleotides are TGTGCCAGTAGTACCCCCGGCAGGGGCCCACTTGACTACAATGAGCAGTTCTTC. Protein sequence: CASSTPGRGPLDYNEQFF.

This sequence joins TRBV5-1 and TRBJ2-7; a possible D gene is TRBD1 (6 bases). The germline gives CDR1 SGHRS, CDR2 YFSETQ. The CDR3 covers 14 residues. V was cut by 1 base and J by 2 bases, with 10 bases left in between. The CDR3 DNA is TGCGCCAGCAGCTTGCAGGGGCCGCCCTACGAGCAGTACTTC. This codes for CASSLQGPPYEQYF. Combining the CDR3 with reference TRBV5-1 and TRBJ2-7 gives the whole variable domain KAGVTQTPRYLIKTRGQQVTLSCSPISGHRSVSWYQQTPGQGLQFLFEYFSETQRNKGNFPGRFSGRQFSNSRSEMNVSTLELGDSALYLCASSLQGPPYEQYFGPGTRLTVT.

The chain carries TRBV6-5 and TRBJ2-1, with D hard to call. Germline CDR1 MNHEY, CDR2 SVGAGI. The V end was cut by 5 bases, the J end by 8 bases, with 16 bases between. The CDR3 loop spans 14 amino acids. The CDR3 spells CASSTSLSRDEQFF. The CDR3 region has the DNA TGTGCCAGCAGTACCTCGCTTAGCCGCGATGAGCAGTTCTTC.

The chain recombines TRBV5-1 with TRBJ1-4, with D maybe TRBD1 (5 bases). The germline V gene encodes CDR1 SGHRS and CDR2 YFSETQ. With 7 bases removed from V and 0 bases from J, the gap between germline ends came to 13 bases. The CDR3 runs 15 residues. The CDR3 DNA is TGCGCCAGCGCGTTACAGGTGGCAACTAATGAAAAACTGTTTTTT. Translated, it gives CASALQVATNEKLFF.

This clone is a singleton in its sample. The V gene is TRBV11-2, the J gene TRBJ2-5; no definite D call. Trimming pared 3 bases from V and 2 bases from J, leaving 7 bases between. Germline V gene lookup returns CDR1 SGHAT and CDR2 FQNNGV. The CDR3 consists of 13 residues. CDR3 DNA sequence: TGTGCCAGCAGCTTTTCCCAGCAAGAGACCCAGTACTTC. Amino acid sequence: CASSFSQQETQYF.

The chain couples TRBV6-1 to TRBJ1-4; D is undetermined. The germline V gene has CDR1 MNHNS and CDR2 SASEGT. This CDR3 contains 13 residues. V was shortened by 2 bases and J by 3 bases, with 4 bases between the two germline ends. The CDR3 region has the DNA TGTGCCAGCAGTGAATGGCCTAATGAAAAACTGTTTTTT. It codes for CASSEWPNEKLFF.

The chain carries TRBV3-1 (or the pseudogene TRBV3-2) and TRBJ2-1, with 8 bases that match TRBD2. CDR1 LGHDT and CDR2 YNNKEL come from the germline V gene (reference sequence). The CDR3 has 13 residues. V lost 3 bases to trimming and J lost 6 bases; unmatched junction nucleotides: 1. CDR3 DNA: TGTGCCAGCAGCCACGGGGGGGCCAATGAGCAGTTCTTC. Translated: CASSHGGANEQFF.

The rearrangement joins TRBV28 to TRBJ2-1; 12 bases map to TRBD2. The CDR3 consists of 15 residues. Germline V CDR1 and CDR2: MDHEN, SYDVKM. Unmatched junction bases numbered 6, after V lost 6 bases and J lost 6 bases. CDR3 DNA sequence: TGTGCCAGCAGCCCTGGACTAGCGGGGCCCAATGAGCAGTTCTTC. Protein: CASSPGLAGPNEQFF.

The chain uses TRBV9 and TRBJ1-2; D gene unclear. The CDR3 spans 12 residues. V was shortened by 1 base and J by 8 bases, with 9 bases between the two germline ends. Germline CDR1 is SGDLS and CDR2 is YYNGEE. The CDR3, as DNA: TGTGCCAGCAGCGTATCGGGGTTAGGCTACACCTTC. Its protein product is CASSVSGLGYTF.

The chain carries TRBV16 and TRBJ1-2, with 7 bases fitting TRBD1. This CDR3 contains 15 residues. CDR1 KGHSY and CDR2 FQNENV come from the germline V gene. With V trimmed by 4 bases and J by 7 bases, 12 bases remained unmatched. CDR3 nucleotides: TGTGCCAGCAGCCCGCCAGGGGGGTTGTCACGTGGCTACACCTTC. This gives the protein CASSPPGGLSRGYTF.

This sequence joins TRBV6-4 and TRBJ1-6; D unclear. The V end was cut by 5 bases, the J end by 8 bases, with 13 bases between. This CDR3 has 14 residues. Germline assignment: CDR1 MRHNA and CDR2 SNTAGT. CDR3 coding DNA: TGTGCCAGCAGTCCCCGTCGGGTTGATTCACCCCTCCACTTT. Its translation is CASSPRRVDSPLHF.